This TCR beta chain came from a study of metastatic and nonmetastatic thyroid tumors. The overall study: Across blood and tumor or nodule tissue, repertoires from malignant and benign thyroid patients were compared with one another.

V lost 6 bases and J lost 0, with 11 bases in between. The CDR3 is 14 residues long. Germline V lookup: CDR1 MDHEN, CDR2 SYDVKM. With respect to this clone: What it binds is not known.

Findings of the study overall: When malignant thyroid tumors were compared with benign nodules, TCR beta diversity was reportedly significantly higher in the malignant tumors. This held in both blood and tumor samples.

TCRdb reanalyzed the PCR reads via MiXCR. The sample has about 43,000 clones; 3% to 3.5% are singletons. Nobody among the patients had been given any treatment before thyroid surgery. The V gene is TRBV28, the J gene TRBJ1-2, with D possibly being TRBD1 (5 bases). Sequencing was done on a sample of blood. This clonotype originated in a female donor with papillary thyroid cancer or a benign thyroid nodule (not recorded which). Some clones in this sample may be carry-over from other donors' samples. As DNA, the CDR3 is TGTGCCAGCAGCCAGGGACGGACTAACTATGGCTACACCTTC. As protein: CASSQGRTNYGYTF.